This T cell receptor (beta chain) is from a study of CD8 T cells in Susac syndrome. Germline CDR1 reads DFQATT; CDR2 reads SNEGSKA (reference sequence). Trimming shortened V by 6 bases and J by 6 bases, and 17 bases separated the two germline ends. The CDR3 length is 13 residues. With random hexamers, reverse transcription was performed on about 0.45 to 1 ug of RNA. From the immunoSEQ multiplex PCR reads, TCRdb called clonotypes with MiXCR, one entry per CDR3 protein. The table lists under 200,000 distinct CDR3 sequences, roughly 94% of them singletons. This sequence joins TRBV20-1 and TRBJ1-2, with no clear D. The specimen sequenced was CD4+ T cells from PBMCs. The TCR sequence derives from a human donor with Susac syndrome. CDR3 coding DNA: TGCAGTGCAGTCGTCGAGGGAGTGGATGGCTACACCTTC. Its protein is CSAVVEGVDGYTF.